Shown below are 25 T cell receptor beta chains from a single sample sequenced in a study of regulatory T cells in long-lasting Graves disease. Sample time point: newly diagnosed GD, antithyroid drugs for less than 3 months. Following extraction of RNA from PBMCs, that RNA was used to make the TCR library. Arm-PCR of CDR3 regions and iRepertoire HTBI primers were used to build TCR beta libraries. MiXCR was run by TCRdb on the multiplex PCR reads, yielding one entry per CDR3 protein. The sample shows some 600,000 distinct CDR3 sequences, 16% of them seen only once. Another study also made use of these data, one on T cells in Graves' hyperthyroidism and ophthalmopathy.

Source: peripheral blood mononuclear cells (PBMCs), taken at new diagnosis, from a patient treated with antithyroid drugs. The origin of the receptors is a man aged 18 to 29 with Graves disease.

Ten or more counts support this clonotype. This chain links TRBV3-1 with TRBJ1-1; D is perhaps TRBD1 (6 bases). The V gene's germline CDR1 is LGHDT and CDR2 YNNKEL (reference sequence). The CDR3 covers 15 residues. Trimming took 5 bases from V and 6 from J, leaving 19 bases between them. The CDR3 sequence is CASSEGGGRRAEAFF. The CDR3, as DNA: TGTGCCAGCAGCGAAGGGGGGGGGAGGAGAGCTGAAGCTTTCTTT.

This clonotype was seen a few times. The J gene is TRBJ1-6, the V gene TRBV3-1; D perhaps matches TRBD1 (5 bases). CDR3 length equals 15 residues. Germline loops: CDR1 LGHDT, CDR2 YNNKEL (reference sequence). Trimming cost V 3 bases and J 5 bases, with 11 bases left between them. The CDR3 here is CASSQGRVDNSPLHF. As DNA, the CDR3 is TGTGCCAGCAGCCAGGGCAGGGTTGATAATTCACCCCTCCACTTT.

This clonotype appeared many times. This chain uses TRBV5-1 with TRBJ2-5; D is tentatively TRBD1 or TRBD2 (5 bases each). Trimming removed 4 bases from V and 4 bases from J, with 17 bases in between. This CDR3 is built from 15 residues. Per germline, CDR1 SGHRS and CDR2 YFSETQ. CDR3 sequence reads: CASSHEGRPTETQYF. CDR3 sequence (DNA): TGCGCCAGCAGCCACGAGGGACGGCCGACAGAGACCCAGTACTTC.

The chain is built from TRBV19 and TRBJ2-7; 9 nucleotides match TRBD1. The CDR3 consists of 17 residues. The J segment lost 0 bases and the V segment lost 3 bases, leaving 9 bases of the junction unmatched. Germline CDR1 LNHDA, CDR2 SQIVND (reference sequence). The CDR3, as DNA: TGTGCCAGTAGTATCCCCCGACAGGGGGTAAACTCCTACGAGCAGTACTTC. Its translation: CASSIPRQGVNSYEQYF.

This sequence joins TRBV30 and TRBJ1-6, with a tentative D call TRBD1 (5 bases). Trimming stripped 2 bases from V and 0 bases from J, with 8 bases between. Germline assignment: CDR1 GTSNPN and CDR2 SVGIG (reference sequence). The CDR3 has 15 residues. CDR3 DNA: TGTGCCTGGAGTAATGGGGGCTCCTATAATTCACCCCTCCACTTT. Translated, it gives CAWSNGGSYNSPLHF. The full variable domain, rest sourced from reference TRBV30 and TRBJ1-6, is SQTIHQWPATLVQPVGSPLSLECTVEGTSNPNLYWYRQAAGRGLQLLFYSVGIGQISSEVPQNLSASRPQDRQFILSSKKLLLSDSGFYLCAWSNGGSYNSPLHFGNGTRLTVT.

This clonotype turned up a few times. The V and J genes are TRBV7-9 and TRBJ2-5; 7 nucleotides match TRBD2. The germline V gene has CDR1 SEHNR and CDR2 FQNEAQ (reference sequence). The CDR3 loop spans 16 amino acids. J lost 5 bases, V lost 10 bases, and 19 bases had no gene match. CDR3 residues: CAISGLDVFRWETQYF. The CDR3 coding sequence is TGTGCCATATCCGGACTAGATGTGTTTCGGTGGGAGACCCAGTACTTC.

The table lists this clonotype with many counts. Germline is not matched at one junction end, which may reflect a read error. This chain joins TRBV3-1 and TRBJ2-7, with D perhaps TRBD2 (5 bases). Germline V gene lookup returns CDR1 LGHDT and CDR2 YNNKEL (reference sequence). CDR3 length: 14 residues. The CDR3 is CASSQVRTLYEQYF. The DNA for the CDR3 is TGCGCCAGCAGCCAAGTCAGGACTCTCTACGAGCAGTACTTC.

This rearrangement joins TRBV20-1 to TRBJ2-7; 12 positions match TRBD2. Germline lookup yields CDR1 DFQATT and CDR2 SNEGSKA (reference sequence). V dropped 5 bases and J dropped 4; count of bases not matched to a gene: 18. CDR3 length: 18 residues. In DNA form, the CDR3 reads TGCAGTGCTTTAGACCCCGGACTAGCGGGGAAGTCCAAGTACGAGCAGTACTTC. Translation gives CSALDPGLAGKSKYEQYF.

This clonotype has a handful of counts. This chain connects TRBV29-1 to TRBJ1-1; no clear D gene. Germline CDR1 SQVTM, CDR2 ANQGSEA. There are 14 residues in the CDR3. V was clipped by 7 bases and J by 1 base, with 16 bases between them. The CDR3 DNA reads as TGCAGCGGAGGTTCGTTTCGGAGGAACACTGAAGCTTTCTTT. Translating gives CSGGSFRRNTEAFF.

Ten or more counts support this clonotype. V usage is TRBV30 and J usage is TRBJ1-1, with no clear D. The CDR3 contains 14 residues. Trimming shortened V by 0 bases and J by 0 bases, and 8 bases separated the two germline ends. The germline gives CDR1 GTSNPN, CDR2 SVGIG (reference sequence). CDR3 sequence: CAWSVWGVNTEAFF. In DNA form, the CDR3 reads TGTGCCTGGAGTGTATGGGGAGTGAACACTGAAGCTTTCTTT.

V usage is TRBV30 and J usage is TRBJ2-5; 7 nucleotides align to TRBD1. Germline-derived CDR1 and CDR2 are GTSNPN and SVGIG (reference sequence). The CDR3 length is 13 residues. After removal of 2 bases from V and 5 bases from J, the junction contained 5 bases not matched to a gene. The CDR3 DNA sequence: TGTGCCTGGAGTAGAGGGGGCGTTGAGACCCAGTACTTC. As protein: CAWSRGGVETQYF. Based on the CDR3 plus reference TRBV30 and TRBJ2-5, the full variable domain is SQTIHQWPATLVQPVGSPLSLECTVEGTSNPNLYWYRQAAGRGLQLLFYSVGIGQISSEVPQNLSASRPQDRQFILSSKKLLLSDSGFYLCAWSRGGVETQYFGPGTRLLVL.

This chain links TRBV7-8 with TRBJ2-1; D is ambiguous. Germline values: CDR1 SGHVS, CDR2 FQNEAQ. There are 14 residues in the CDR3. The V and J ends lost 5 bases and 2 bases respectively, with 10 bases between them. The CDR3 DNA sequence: TGTGCCAGCAGCCCCCGGATAACCTACAATGAGCAGTTCTTC. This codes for CASSPRITYNEQFF.

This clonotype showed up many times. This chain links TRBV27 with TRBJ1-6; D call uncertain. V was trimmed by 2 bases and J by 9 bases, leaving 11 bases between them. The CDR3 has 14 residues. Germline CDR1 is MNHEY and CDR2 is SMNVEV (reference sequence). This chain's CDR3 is CASSLNRFLSPLHF. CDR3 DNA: TGTGCCAGCAGTTTAAATAGGTTTCTTTCACCCCTCCACTTT.

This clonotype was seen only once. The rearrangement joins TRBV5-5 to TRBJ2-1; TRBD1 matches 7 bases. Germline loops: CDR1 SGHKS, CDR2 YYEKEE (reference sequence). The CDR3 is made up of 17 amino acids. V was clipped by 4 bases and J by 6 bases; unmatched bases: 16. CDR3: CASSRILSGQRFNEQFF. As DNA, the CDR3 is TGTGCCAGCAGCCGAATATTATCGGGACAGAGGTTCAATGAGCAGTTCTTC.

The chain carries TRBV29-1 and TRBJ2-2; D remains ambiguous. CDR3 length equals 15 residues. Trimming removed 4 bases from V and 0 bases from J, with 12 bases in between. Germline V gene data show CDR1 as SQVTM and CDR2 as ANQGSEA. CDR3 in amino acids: CSVGAYTTNTGELFF. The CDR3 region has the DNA TGCAGCGTTGGGGCCTACACGACGAACACCGGGGAGCTGTTTTTT.

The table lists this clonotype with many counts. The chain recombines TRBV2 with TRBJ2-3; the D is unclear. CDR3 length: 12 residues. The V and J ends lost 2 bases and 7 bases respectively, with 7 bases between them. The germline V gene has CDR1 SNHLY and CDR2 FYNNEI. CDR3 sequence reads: CASSEQPHTQYF. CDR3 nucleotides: TGTGCCAGCAGTGAACAGCCACATACGCAGTATTTT.

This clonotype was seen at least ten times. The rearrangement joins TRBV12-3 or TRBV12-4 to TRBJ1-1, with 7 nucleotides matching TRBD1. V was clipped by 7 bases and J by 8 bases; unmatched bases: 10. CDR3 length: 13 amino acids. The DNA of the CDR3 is TGTGCCAGCACTTATGACCGAGGGGGCGAAGCTTTCTTT. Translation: CASTYDRGGEAFF.

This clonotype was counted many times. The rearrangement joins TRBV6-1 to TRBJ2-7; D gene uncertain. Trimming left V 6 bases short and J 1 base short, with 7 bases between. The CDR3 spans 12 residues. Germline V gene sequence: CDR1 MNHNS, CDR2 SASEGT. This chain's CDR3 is CASSPLSYEQYF. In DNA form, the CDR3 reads TGTGCCAGCAGCCCCCTTTCCTACGAGCAGTACTTC.

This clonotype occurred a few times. The CDR3 bases are TGCGCCAGCAGCCAAGTCGGTCGTCAGCGGGAAGAGACCCAGTACTTC. This encodes CASSQVGRQREETQYF. The chain combines TRBV4-1 with TRBJ2-5, with D perhaps TRBD2 (6 bases). The ends were cut back, 1 base at V and 3 bases at J, with 15 bases in the middle. Germline CDR1 is MGHRA and CDR2 is YSYEKL. The CDR3 runs to 16 residues.

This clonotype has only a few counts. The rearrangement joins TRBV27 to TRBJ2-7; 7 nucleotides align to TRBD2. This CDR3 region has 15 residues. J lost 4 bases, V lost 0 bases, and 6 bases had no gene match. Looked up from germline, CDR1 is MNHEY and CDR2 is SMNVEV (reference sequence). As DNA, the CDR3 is TGTGCCAGCAGTTTATCCTCCGGGGGGAAGTACGAGCAGTACTTC. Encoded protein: CASSLSSGGKYEQYF.

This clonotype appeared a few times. CDR3 coding DNA: TGTGCCATCAACACCGGGACAGGATGGAACTATGGCTACACCTTC. It specifies CAINTGTGWNYGYTF. This rearrangement joins TRBV10-3 to TRBJ1-2; 8 bases match TRBD1. The V gene's germline CDR1 is ENHRY and CDR2 SYGVKD. V gave up 7 bases and J gave up 2 bases; unmatched junction bases: 9. The CDR3 length is 15 residues.

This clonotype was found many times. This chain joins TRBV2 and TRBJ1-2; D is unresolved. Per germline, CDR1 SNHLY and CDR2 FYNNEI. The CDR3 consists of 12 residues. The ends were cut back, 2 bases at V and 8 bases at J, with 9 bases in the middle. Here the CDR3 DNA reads TGTGCCAGCAGTGAACGTGGGAAGGGCTACACCTTC. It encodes CASSERGKGYTF. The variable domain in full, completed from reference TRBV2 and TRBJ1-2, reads EPEVTQTPSHQVTQMGQEVILRCVPISNHLYFYWYRQILGQKVEFLVSFYNNEISEKSEIFDDQFSVERPDGSNFTLKIRSTKLEDSAMYFCASSERGKGYTFGSGTRLTVV.

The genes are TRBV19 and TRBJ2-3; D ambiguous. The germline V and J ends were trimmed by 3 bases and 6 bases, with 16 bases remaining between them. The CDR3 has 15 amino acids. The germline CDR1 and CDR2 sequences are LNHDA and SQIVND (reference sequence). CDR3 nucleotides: TGTGCCAGTAGTATCCTCCTCCACTCCATTGATACGCAGTATTTT. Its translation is CASSILLHSIDTQYF.

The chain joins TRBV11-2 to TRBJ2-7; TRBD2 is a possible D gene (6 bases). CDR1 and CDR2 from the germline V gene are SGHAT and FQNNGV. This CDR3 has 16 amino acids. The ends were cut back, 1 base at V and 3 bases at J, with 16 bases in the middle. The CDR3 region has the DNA TGTGCCAGCAGCTTAGGGCGAGCGGGTGTCCTCTACGAGCAGTACTTC. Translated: CASSLGRAGVLYEQYF.

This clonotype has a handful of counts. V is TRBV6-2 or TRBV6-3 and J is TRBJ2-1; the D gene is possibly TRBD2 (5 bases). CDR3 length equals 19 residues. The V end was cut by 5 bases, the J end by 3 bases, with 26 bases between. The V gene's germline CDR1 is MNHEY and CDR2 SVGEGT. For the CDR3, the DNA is TGTGCCAGCAGTGAAGCGGAAGGGATTATTGGTCGAAGCTACAATGAGCAGTTCTTC. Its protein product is CASSEAEGIIGRSYNEQFF.